In this sample, the clone carrying this T cell receptor (beta chain) turned up once. Its cognate antigen is unknown. This sample is drawn from a study of cytomegalovirus exposure and HLA in healthy donors. Findings and caveats of the study: Near-uniform donor sequencing depth was presumed by presence/absence analyses.

This PCR relied on a set of 60 Vbeta primers and 13 Jbeta primers. Clones were read by immunoSEQ multiplex PCR, and TCRdb kept only the in-frame ones, dropping some. The repertoire holds roughly 150,000 clones, with approximately 76% as singletons. This receptor was identified in a woman aged 18-30 years in good health and CMV-seropositive. Input material: PBMCs.

The CDR3 is CASSPLTGHTEAFF. In nucleotides, the CDR3 is TGTGCCAGCAGCCCCCTGACAGGCCACACTGAAGCTTTCTTT. The chain has TRBV7-8 and TRBJ1-1; D might be TRBD1 (6 bases). Germline V lookup: CDR1 SGHVS, CDR2 FQNEAQ. This CDR3 is 14 amino acids long. Trimming left V 5 bases short and J 3 bases short, with 13 bases between.